This T cell receptor (beta chain) was captured by sequencing in a study of radiation and T cells in renal cell carcinoma. The study, taken as a whole, reports: In blood, top tumor clones expanded by 2 weeks, shrinking by 4.

In the case of this clone: Its matching antigen is unknown.

Time point indicated: blood 2 weeks post-SBRT. Treatment of the sample: 15 Gy SBRT to primary tumor, nephrectomy 4 weeks later. The table came from immunoSEQ multiplex PCR; TCRdb's copy has only in-frame clones and leaves some out. The sample holds 100,000 to 150,000 clones, around 89% seen once. This CDR3 has 15 amino acids. After removal of 5 bases from V and 3 bases from J, the junction contained 9 bases not matched to a gene. Germline assignment: CDR1 SGHTA and CDR2 FQGNSA. Specimen: blood, collected from a patient whose treatment included radiotherapy and nephrectomy. The chain has TRBV7-2 and TRBJ1-1; 7 bases match TRBD1. This TCR was sampled from a woman aged 70-85 years with renal cell carcinoma. In DNA form, the CDR3 reads TGTGCCAGCAGCCCCAAGGGACAGCAATACACTGAAGCTTTCTTT. Translation gives CASSPKGQQYTEAFF. The full variable domain, its missing parts supplied by reference TRBV7-2 and TRBJ1-1, is GAGVSQSPSNKVTEKGKDVELRCDPISGHTALYWYRQSLGQGLEFLIYFQGNSAPDKSGLPSDRFSAERTGGSVSTLTIQRTQQEDSAVYLCASSPKGQQYTEAFFGQGTRLTVV.